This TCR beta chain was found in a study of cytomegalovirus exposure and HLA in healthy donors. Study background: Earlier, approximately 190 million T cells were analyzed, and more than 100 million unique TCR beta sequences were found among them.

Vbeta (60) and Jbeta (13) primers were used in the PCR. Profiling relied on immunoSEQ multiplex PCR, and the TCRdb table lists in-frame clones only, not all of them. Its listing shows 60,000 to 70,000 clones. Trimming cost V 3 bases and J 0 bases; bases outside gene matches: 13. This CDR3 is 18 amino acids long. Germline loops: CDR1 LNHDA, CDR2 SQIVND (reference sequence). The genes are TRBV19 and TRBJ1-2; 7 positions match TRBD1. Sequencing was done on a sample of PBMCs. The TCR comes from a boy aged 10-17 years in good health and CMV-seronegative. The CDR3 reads CASSMWGRGGQSNYGYTF. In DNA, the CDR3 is TGTGCCAGTAGTATGTGGGGCCGTGGGGGACAGTCTAACTATGGCTACACCTTC.